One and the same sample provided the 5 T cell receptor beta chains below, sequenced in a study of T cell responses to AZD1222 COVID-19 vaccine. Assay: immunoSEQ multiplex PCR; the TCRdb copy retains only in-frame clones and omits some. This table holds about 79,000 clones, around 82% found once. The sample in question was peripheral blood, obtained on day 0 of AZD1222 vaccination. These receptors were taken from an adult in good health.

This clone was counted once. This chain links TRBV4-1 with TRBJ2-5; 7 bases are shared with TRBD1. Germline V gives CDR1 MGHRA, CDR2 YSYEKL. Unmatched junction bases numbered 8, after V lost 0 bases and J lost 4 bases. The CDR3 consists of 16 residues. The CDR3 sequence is CASSQDNRGPRETQYF. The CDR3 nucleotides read TGCGCCAGCAGCCAAGATAACAGGGGTCCGAGAGAGACCCAGTACTTC.

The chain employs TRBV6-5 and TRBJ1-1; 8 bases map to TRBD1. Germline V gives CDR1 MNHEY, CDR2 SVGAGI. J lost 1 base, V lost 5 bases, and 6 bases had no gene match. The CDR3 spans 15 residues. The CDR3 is CASSPWTGRNTEAFF. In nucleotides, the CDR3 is TGTGCCAGCAGTCCCTGGACAGGGAGGAACACTGAAGCTTTCTTT.

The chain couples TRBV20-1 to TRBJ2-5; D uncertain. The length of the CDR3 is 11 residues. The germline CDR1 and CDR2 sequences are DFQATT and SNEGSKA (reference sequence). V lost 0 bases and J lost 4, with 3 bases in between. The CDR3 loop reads CSARDPETQYF. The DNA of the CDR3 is TGCAGTGCTAGAGATCCAGAGACCCAGTACTTC.

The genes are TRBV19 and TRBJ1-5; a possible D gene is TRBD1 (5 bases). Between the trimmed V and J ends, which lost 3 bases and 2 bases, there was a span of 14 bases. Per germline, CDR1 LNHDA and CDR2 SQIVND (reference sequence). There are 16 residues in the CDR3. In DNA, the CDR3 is TGTGCCAGTAGTATGTTCGGGGGAAATGGCAATCAGCCCCAGCATTTT. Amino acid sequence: CASSMFGGNGNQPQHF.

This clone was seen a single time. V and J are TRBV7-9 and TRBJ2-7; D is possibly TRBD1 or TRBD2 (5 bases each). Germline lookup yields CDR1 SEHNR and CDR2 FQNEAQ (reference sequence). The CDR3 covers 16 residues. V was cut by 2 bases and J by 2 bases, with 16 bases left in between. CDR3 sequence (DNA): TGTGCCAGCAGCTTACCACCCGGGGCGGCAGCCTACGAGCAGTACTTC. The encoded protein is CASSLPPGAAAYEQYF. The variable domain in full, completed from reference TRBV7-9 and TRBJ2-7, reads DTGVSQNPRHKITKRGQNVTFRCDPISEHNRLYWYRQTLGQGPEFLTYFQNEAQLEKSRLLSDRFSAERPKGSFSTLEIQRTEQGDSAMYLCASSLPPGAAAYEQYFGPGTRLTVT.